The 27 T cell receptor beta chains below were found in one sample sequenced in a study of blood T cell repertoires in COVID-19. This table comes from immunoSEQ multiplex PCR, and its TCRdb copy is limited to in-frame clones, with some not included. The sample lists a few hundred thousand clones, 84% seen once, with roughly 6.2% in the top ten. The sequenced sample was PBMCs or T cells enriched from blood (not recorded which). The receptors originated from a middle-aged woman who had recovered from COVID-19.

The chain has TRBV30 and TRBJ2-4; weak D call: TRBD1 (6 bases). V lost 4 bases and J lost 8, with 9 bases in between. Germline V gene lookup returns CDR1 GTSNPN and CDR2 SVGIG (reference sequence). The CDR3 extends over 11 amino acids. The chain's CDR3 is CAWTGEHIQYF. The CDR3 bases are TGTGCCTGGACAGGGGAACACATTCAGTACTTC.

The sample holds many counts of this clone. DNA of the CDR3: TGTGCCAGCTCACCACGAGGCCGGGACAGGGTGGGTGAGCAGTACTTC. As protein: CASSPRGRDRVGEQYF. This chain uses TRBV18 with TRBJ2-7; 9 bases fit TRBD1. CDR3 length equals 16 residues. The junction had 11 bases not matched to a gene; V was cut back by 1 base and J by 7 bases. CDR1 KGHSH and CDR2 LQKENI come from the germline V gene.

The chain couples TRBV3-1 (or the pseudogene TRBV3-2) to TRBJ1-5; TRBD1 aligns across 7 bases. CDR1 and CDR2 (germline): LGHDT, YNNKEL (reference sequence). V gave up 0 bases and J gave up 1 base; unmatched junction bases: 21. CDR3 length: 22 amino acids. As DNA, the CDR3 is TGTGCCAGCAGCCAAGAGGCGAGTACCGGGACAGAAGAGTGGGGCAGCAATCAGCCCCAGCATTTT. Protein product: CASSQEASTGTEEWGSNQPQHF.

The gene calls are TRBV3-1 (or the pseudogene TRBV3-2) and TRBJ1-5; 11 bases line up with TRBD1. CDR1 is LGHDT and CDR2 is YNNKEL in the germline V gene (reference sequence). The CDR3 consists of 17 residues. After removal of 1 base from V and 4 bases from J, the junction contained 6 bases not matched to a gene. In DNA, the CDR3 is TGTGCCAGCAGCCAAGGGACAGGGGGCCTTTGGAATCAGCCCCAGCATTTT. Encoded protein: CASSQGTGGLWNQPQHF.

The rearrangement links TRBV28 to TRBJ2-4; D is unresolved. The V end was cut by 3 bases, the J end by 6 bases, with 9 bases between. Germline-derived CDR1 and CDR2 are MDHEN and SYDVKM. The CDR3 length is 13 residues. The CDR3 loop reads CASSLPQLNIQYF. The CDR3 nucleotides are TGTGCCAGCAGTTTGCCCCAGTTAAACATTCAGTACTTC. Full variable domain (rest looked up from reference TRBV28 and TRBJ2-4): DVKVTQSSRYLVKRTGEKVFLECVQDMDHENMFWYRQDPGLGLRLIYFSYDVKMKEKGDIPEGYSVSREKKERFSLILESASTNQTSMYLCASSLPQLNIQYFGAGTRLSVL.

V usage is TRBV2 and J usage is TRBJ2-1; the match to TRBD2 covers 10 bases. V was pared by 10 bases and J by 6 bases, with 9 bases of the junction left unmatched. The CDR3 has 14 amino acids. Germline V gives CDR1 SNHLY, CDR2 FYNNEI. The CDR3 coding sequence is TGTGCCACAGGGCGGGCTAGCGGGAGCAATGAGCAGTTCTTC. Translated, it gives CATGRASGSNEQFF.

V gene TRBV5-1 combines with J gene TRBJ1-2, with D possibly matching TRBD1 (6 bases). The CDR3 runs 14 residues. Trimming took 4 bases from V and 2 from J, leaving 12 bases between them. The germline CDR1 and CDR2 sequences are SGHRS and YFSETQ. CDR3 residues: CASSVQGGNYGYTF. The CDR3 nucleotides are TGCGCCAGCAGCGTACAGGGAGGGAACTATGGCTACACCTTC.

The chain joins TRBV19 to TRBJ1-1; TRBD1 is a possible D gene (5 bases). Germline V lookup: CDR1 LNHDA, CDR2 SQIVND (reference sequence). The CDR3 loop spans 14 amino acids. Trimming removed 4 bases at V and 4 bases at J, with 13 bases between. DNA for the CDR3: TGTGCCAGTAGTACCCAGGGAGGTATCACTGAAGCTTTCTTT. Translated, it gives CASSTQGGITEAFF.

This chain joins TRBV19 and TRBJ1-1; 7 bases map to TRBD1. In germline, CDR1 is LNHDA, CDR2 SQIVND (reference sequence). This CDR3 spans 14 amino acids. Trimming took 3 bases from V and 4 from J; bases not matched to a gene: 5. The CDR3 reads CASSMLTGTTEAFF. Here the CDR3 DNA reads TGTGCCAGTAGTATGTTGACAGGGACCACTGAAGCTTTCTTT.

The chain employs TRBV6-6 and TRBJ2-1, with 7 bases lining up with TRBD2. The V and J ends lost 5 bases and 0 bases, in that order; junction bases with no gene match: 10. In germline, CDR1 is MNHNY, CDR2 SVGAGI (reference sequence). CDR3 size: 17 residues. The CDR3 DNA is TGTGCCAGCAGTCCATTGGCATGGACTAGCTCCTACAATGAGCAGTTCTTC. Translated, it gives CASSPLAWTSSYNEQFF.

CDR3 in DNA: TGTGCCAGCAGTTTTACCCGGGGACAGGCGGACAATTCACCCCTCCACTTT. It translates to CASSFTRGQADNSPLHF. The chain uses TRBV27 and TRBJ1-6; TRBD1 agrees at 8 bases. Germline V gene sequence: CDR1 MNHEY, CDR2 SMNVEV (reference sequence). The CDR3 contains 17 residues. J lost 7 bases, V lost 3 bases, and 11 bases had no gene match.

The chain combines TRBV11-3 with TRBJ2-5, with TRBD2 matching 14 bases. From germline, CDR1 is SGHNT and CDR2 YENEEA. CDR3 length: 16 amino acids. The J segment lost 5 bases and the V segment lost 5 bases, leaving 7 bases of the junction unmatched. The DNA for the CDR3 is TGTGCCAGCAGCCAAGGGACTAGCGGGAGCTGGGAGACCCAGTACTTC. As protein: CASSQGTSGSWETQYF.

V usage is TRBV19 and J usage is TRBJ1-2, with TRBD1 matching 9 bases. V lost 5 bases and J lost 2; bases outside the gene matches: 3. Germline CDR1 reads LNHDA; CDR2 reads SQIVND (reference sequence). CDR3 length equals 14 residues. The CDR3 sequence: CASSETGGNYGYTF. CDR3 in DNA: TGTGCCAGTAGTGAGACAGGGGGAAACTATGGCTACACCTTC.

The chain carries TRBV15 and TRBJ2-2; possibly TRBD2 for D (6 bases). CDR3 length: 15 residues. Germline values: CDR1 LNHNV, CDR2 YYDKDF (reference sequence). Trimming shortened V by 0 bases and J by 8 bases, and 13 bases separated the two germline ends. This CDR3 reads CATSREPGLIGELFF. The CDR3 DNA follows: TGTGCCACCAGCAGAGAACCGGGACTCATTGGGGAGCTGTTTTTT.

The V and J genes are TRBV6-1 and TRBJ1-3; D gene ambiguous. Looked up from germline, CDR1 is MNHNS and CDR2 is SASEGT. Deletions cut 3 bases from V and 4 bases from J, with 13 bases between. The CDR3 contains 15 residues. The CDR3, as DNA: TGTGCCAGCAGTGATTGGCAGTTTGTCGGAAACACCATATATTTT. Translation: CASSDWQFVGNTIYF.

V and J are TRBV7-9 and TRBJ2-1; TRBD1 agrees at 8 bases. V was clipped by 10 bases and J by 0 bases; unmatched bases: 8. This CDR3 spans 15 amino acids. Germline V gene data show CDR1 as SEHNR and CDR2 as FQNEAQ (reference sequence). The CDR3 spells CAIPGGGSSYNEQFF. CDR3 in DNA: TGTGCCATCCCAGGGGGCGGAAGCTCCTACAATGAGCAGTTCTTC.

This rearrangement joins TRBV2 to TRBJ2-3; TRBD2 is a possible D gene (5 bases). The CDR3 sequence is 17 residues long. In germline, CDR1 is SNHLY, CDR2 FYNNEI. V was trimmed by 6 bases and J by 0 bases, leaving 19 bases between them. The CDR3: CASSLLDYSSSTDTQYF. The CDR3 DNA reads as TGTGCCAGCAGCCTACTTGACTATTCATCTAGCACAGATACGCAGTATTTT.

The CDR3 here is CASSRETDTEAFF. In DNA form, the CDR3 reads TGTGCCAGCTCACGGGAGACGGACACTGAAGCTTTCTTT. V and J are TRBV18 and TRBJ1-1; D ambiguous. The V end lost 4 bases, the J end lost 3 bases, and 9 bases lay between the germline ends. The CDR3 runs 13 residues. Germline V lookup: CDR1 KGHSH, CDR2 LQKENI.

This sequence joins TRBV16 and TRBJ1-3; D is perhaps TRBD1 (5 bases). V gave up 2 bases and J gave up 4 bases, with 15 bases separating them. CDR3 length equals 16 residues. Germline V gene lookup returns CDR1 KGHSY and CDR2 FQNENV. DNA for the CDR3: TGTGCCAGCAGCCAAGATATGGGGCGTGGAGGAAACACCATATATTTT. Amino acid sequence: CASSQDMGRGGNTIYF.

The chain joins TRBV5-5 to TRBJ2-1; 10 nucleotides line up with TRBD2. The CDR3 length is 16 residues. CDR1 SGHKS and CDR2 YYEKEE come from the germline V gene (reference sequence). The trim removed 4 bases at V and 9 bases at J, leaving 13 bases unmatched. Here the CDR3 reads CASSPVPAGGPGEQFF. The CDR3 DNA reads TGTGCCAGCAGCCCGGTCCCAGCGGGAGGGCCGGGTGAGCAGTTCTTC. The full variable domain, its missing parts supplied by reference TRBV5-5 and TRBJ2-1, is DAGVTQSPTHLIKTRGQQVTLRCSPISGHKSVSWYQQVLGQGPQFIFQYYEKEERGRGNFPDRFSARQFPNYSSELNVNALLLGDSALYLCASSPVPAGGPGEQFFGPGTRLTVL.

This CDR3 is CAISQGYEQYF. In DNA form, the CDR3 reads TGTGCCATCTCCCAGGGTTACGAGCAGTACTTC. The V gene is TRBV28, the J gene TRBJ2-7; TRBD1 might be the D (5 bases). The CDR3 sequence is 11 residues long. The V and J ends lost 10 bases and 4 bases respectively, with 11 bases between them. Germline V CDR1 and CDR2: MDHEN, SYDVKM.

V and J are TRBV5-1 and TRBJ1-1; D perhaps matches TRBD1 (5 bases). Between the trimmed V and J ends, which lost 1 base and 0 bases, there was a span of 10 bases. CDR1 is SGHRS, CDR2 YFSETQ, per germline. CDR3 length: 15 residues. This CDR3 is CASSLSGTLNTEAFF. The CDR3 DNA reads TGCGCCAGCAGCTTGAGCGGGACCTTGAACACTGAAGCTTTCTTT.

The chain joins TRBV28 to TRBJ2-3; 8 nucleotides align to TRBD1. The germline V gene encodes CDR1 MDHEN and CDR2 SYDVKM. The CDR3 sequence is 13 residues long. The ends lost 6 bases at V and 4 bases at J; junction bases unmatched: 3. CDR3 residues: CASRRTGPDTQYF. In nucleotides, the CDR3 is TGTGCCAGCAGGCGGACAGGGCCAGATACGCAGTATTTT.

The chain is built from TRBV28 and TRBJ1-4; TRBD1 might be the D (5 bases). This CDR3 comprises 12 residues. Trimming cost V 4 bases and J 6 bases, with 6 bases left between them. In germline, CDR1 is MDHEN, CDR2 SYDVKM. The CDR3 sequence: CASSSGHEKLFF. The CDR3 DNA reads as TGTGCCAGCAGTTCAGGGCATGAAAAACTGTTTTTT.

The CDR3, as DNA: TGTGCCGGAAGCCAAAGGGACATCGCGACCCTCTCCTACGAGCAGTACGTC. Protein sequence: CAGSQRDIATLSYEQYV. The chain is built from TRBV6-2 or TRBV6-3 and TRBJ2-7; D may be TRBD1 (6 bases). V was clipped by 11 bases and J by 0 bases, with 26 bases between them. Germline CDR1 MNHEY, CDR2 SVGEGT. The CDR3 runs 17 residues.

The J gene is TRBJ2-5, the V gene TRBV27; 10 bases are shared with TRBD1. Unmatched junction bases numbered 5, after V lost 5 bases and J lost 5 bases. This CDR3 contains 14 residues. Germline V lookup: CDR1 MNHEY, CDR2 SMNVEV (reference sequence). CDR3 protein: CASSRDRGQETQYF. The CDR3 bases are TGTGCCAGCAGTAGGGACAGGGGTCAGGAGACCCAGTACTTC.

V gene TRBV6-1 combines with J gene TRBJ1-2, with D uncertain. Germline lookup yields CDR1 MNHNS and CDR2 SASEGT. This CDR3 is 15 amino acids long. Trimming pared 1 base from V and 2 bases from J, leaving 11 bases between. DNA of the CDR3: TGTGCCAGCAGTGAAGGATTGGCAGAAAACTATGGCTACACCTTC. Its translation: CASSEGLAENYGYTF.